The present T cell receptor beta chain was sequenced within a study of blood T cell repertoires in COVID-19. Looking at the study overall: The samples span acute and convalescent COVID-19 from the United States, Italy and Spain. PBMCs, B-cell-depleted T cells, or T cells provided the cDNA or gDNA that made up the material.

As originally analysed: Amplifying reference gene primers gave estimates of nucleated cell counts. Only in-frame clones appear in the TCRdb table, and some are missing; sequencing was by immunoSEQ multiplex PCR. From that table come the V and J calls and clone size; the DNA was used to work out D and trimming. The sample lists 200,000 to 300,000 clones, around four fifths seen once, with 4.2% in the top ten. The CDR3 is made up of 12 amino acids. The V and J ends lost 6 bases and 2 bases respectively, with 5 bases between them. Germline V CDR1 and CDR2: LNHDA, SQIVND (reference sequence). Sample: peripheral blood. The chain couples TRBV19 to TRBJ1-5; D may be TRBD1 (5 bases). The receptor was derived from a man in his 60s with acute or convalescent COVID-19. The CDR3 loop reads CASRQGNQPQHF. The CDR3 nucleotides read TGTGCCAGTAGACAGGGCAATCAGCCCCAGCATTTT.